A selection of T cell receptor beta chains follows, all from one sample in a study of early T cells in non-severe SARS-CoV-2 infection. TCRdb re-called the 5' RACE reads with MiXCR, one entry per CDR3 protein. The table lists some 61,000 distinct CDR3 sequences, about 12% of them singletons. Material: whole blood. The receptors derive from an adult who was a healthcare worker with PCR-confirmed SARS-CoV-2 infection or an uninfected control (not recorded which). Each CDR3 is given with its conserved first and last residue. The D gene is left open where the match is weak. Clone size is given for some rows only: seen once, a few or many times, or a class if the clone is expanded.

cdr3_aa: CAIRGLAGEETQYF; cdr3_nt: TGTGCCATCAGGGGACTAGCGGGAGAAGAGACCCAGTACTTC; cdr3_length: 14; v_call: TRBV10-3; clone_size: few; d_call: TRBD2; j_call: TRBJ2-5
cdr3_aa: CSVETGVGYEQYF; cdr3_nt: TGCAGCGTTGAAACAGGCGTGGGGTACGAGCAGTACTTC; cdr3_length: 13; v_call: TRBV29-1; clone_size: .; d_call: .; j_call: TRBJ2-7
cdr3_aa: CASSPNYEQYF; cdr3_nt: TGTGCCAGCTCACCGAACTACGAGCAGTACTTC; cdr3_length: 11; v_call: TRBV18; clone_size: .; d_call: .; j_call: TRBJ2-7
cdr3_aa: CASSNGENTIYF; cdr3_nt: TGTGCCAGCAGCAACGGGGAAAACACCATATATTTT; cdr3_length: 12; v_call: TRBV21-1; clone_size: few; d_call: .; j_call: TRBJ1-3
cdr3_aa: CASSFLTGSLDAKNIQYF; cdr3_nt: TGTGCCAGCAGTTTCCTGACAGGGTCCCTTGACGCCAAAAACATTCAGTACTTC; cdr3_length: 18; v_call: TRBV27; clone_size: many; d_call: TRBD1; j_call: TRBJ2-4
cdr3_aa: CASSIDRGDYEQYF; cdr3_nt: TGTGCCAGTAGTATCGACAGGGGAGACTACGAGCAGTACTTC; cdr3_length: 14; v_call: TRBV19; clone_size: few; d_call: TRBD1; j_call: TRBJ2-7
cdr3_aa: CASSERESSGF; cdr3_nt: TGTGCCAGCAGTGAAAGGGAGTCCTCCGGCTTC; cdr3_length: 11; v_call: TRBV6-1; clone_size: once; d_call: .; j_call: TRBJ2-7
cdr3_aa: CASSPLQGSGYTF; cdr3_nt: TGTGCCAGCAGCCCCCTCCAGGGGAGTGGCTACACCTTC; cdr3_length: 13; v_call: TRBV7-2; clone_size: once; d_call: .; j_call: TRBJ1-2
cdr3_aa: CASSQAGGQGISYEQYF; cdr3_nt: TGTGCCAGCAGCCAAGCAGGCGGACAGGGGATTAGTTACGAGCAGTACTTC; cdr3_length: 17; v_call: TRBV4-2; clone_size: once; d_call: TRBD1; j_call: TRBJ2-7
cdr3_aa: CASKLQFSGANVLTF; cdr3_nt: TGTGCCAGCAAACTCCAGTTCTCTGGGGCCAACGTCCTGACTTTC; cdr3_length: 15; v_call: TRBV27; clone_size: many; d_call: .; j_call: TRBJ2-6
cdr3_aa: CASSIGTGVSEAFF; cdr3_nt: TGTGCCAGCAGTATCGGGACAGGGGTCTCTGAAGCTTTCTTT; cdr3_length: 14; v_call: TRBV27; clone_size: many; d_call: TRBD1; j_call: TRBJ1-1
cdr3_aa: CATSDSFSGRHTDTQYF; cdr3_nt: TGTGCCACCAGTGATTCCTTTAGCGGGAGGCACACAGATACGCAGTATTTT; cdr3_length: 17; v_call: TRBV24-1; clone_size: medium-sized; d_call: TRBD2; j_call: TRBJ2-3
cdr3_aa: CASSWVGFTGELFF; cdr3_nt: TGTGCCAGCAGTTGGGTCGGGTTCACCGGGGAGCTGTTTTTT; cdr3_length: 14; v_call: TRBV12-3/TRBV12-4; clone_size: once; d_call: .; j_call: TRBJ2-2
cdr3_aa: CASSQGGLAEQYF; cdr3_nt: TGTGCCAGCAGCCAAGGGGGGTTGGCCGAGCAGTACTTC; cdr3_length: 13; v_call: TRBV3-1; clone_size: many; d_call: .; j_call: TRBJ2-7
cdr3_aa: CASSLRLAGGGTGELFF; cdr3_nt: TGTGCCAGCAGTCTCAGACTAGCGGGAGGAGGAACCGGGGAGCTGTTTTTT; cdr3_length: 17; v_call: TRBV28; clone_size: .; d_call: TRBD2; j_call: TRBJ2-2
cdr3_aa: CSAGDYEQYF; cdr3_nt: TGCAGCGCGGGGGATTACGAGCAGTACTTC; cdr3_length: 10; v_call: TRBV29-1; clone_size: many; d_call: .; j_call: TRBJ2-7
cdr3_aa: CASSLVWGSGNTIYF; cdr3_nt: TGTGCCAGCAGCTTAGTCTGGGGATCTGGAAACACCATATATTTT; cdr3_length: 15; v_call: TRBV7-2; clone_size: few; d_call: .; j_call: TRBJ1-3
cdr3_aa: CASSKASSYEQYF; cdr3_nt: TGCGCCAGCAGCAAAGCCAGCTCCTACGAGCAGTACTTC; cdr3_length: 13; v_call: TRBV5-1; clone_size: .; d_call: .; j_call: TRBJ2-7
cdr3_aa: CASSGQGSQETQYF; cdr3_nt: TGTGCCAGCAGCGGACAGGGGAGTCAAGAGACCCAGTACTTC; cdr3_length: 14; v_call: TRBV6-2/TRBV6-3; clone_size: few; d_call: TRBD1; j_call: TRBJ2-5
cdr3_aa: CASSASGTGVYEQYF; cdr3_nt: TGTGCCAGCAGCGCTAGCGGGACAGGGGTTTACGAGCAGTACTTC; cdr3_length: 15; v_call: TRBV9; clone_size: few; d_call: .; j_call: TRBJ2-7
cdr3_aa: CASSHRGRNYEQYF; cdr3_nt: TGTGCCAGCAGTCACAGGGGGCGGAATTACGAGCAGTACTTC; cdr3_length: 14; v_call: TRBV27; clone_size: many; d_call: TRBD1; j_call: TRBJ2-7
cdr3_aa: CASSPVGGATGELFF; cdr3_nt: TGTGCCAGCAGTCCGGTCGGGGGAGCCACCGGGGAGCTGTTTTTT; cdr3_length: 15; v_call: TRBV12-3/TRBV12-4; clone_size: few; d_call: .; j_call: TRBJ2-2
cdr3_aa: CASSLGIVGPNTGELFF; cdr3_nt: TGTGCCAGCAGCTTAGGAATCGTGGGGCCAAACACCGGGGAGCTGTTTTTT; cdr3_length: 17; v_call: TRBV7-3; clone_size: many; d_call: .; j_call: TRBJ2-2
cdr3_aa: CASSFSSGNTEAFF; cdr3_nt: TGTGCCAGCAGCTTTTCATCAGGGAACACTGAAGCTTTCTTT; cdr3_length: 14; v_call: TRBV7-9; clone_size: .; d_call: .; j_call: TRBJ1-1
cdr3_aa: CAIMGDGSGTFYEQYF; cdr3_nt: TGTGCCATCATGGGTGACGGTAGCGGGACGTTTTACGAGCAGTACTTC; cdr3_length: 16; v_call: TRBV10-3; clone_size: .; d_call: TRBD2; j_call: TRBJ2-7
cdr3_aa: CSARGGGRTEAFF; cdr3_nt: TGCAGTGCTAGAGGCGGGGGACGGACTGAAGCTTTCTTT; cdr3_length: 13; v_call: TRBV20-1; clone_size: .; d_call: .; j_call: TRBJ1-1
cdr3_aa: CASSLSGTQYF; cdr3_nt: TGTGCCAGCAGTTTATCAGGGACCCAGTACTTC; cdr3_length: 11; v_call: TRBV27; clone_size: many; d_call: .; j_call: TRBJ2-5
cdr3_aa: CASSFLSRGTYEQYF; cdr3_nt: TGCGCCAGCAGCTTCTTAAGCAGGGGGACCTACGAGCAGTACTTC; cdr3_length: 15; v_call: TRBV5-1; clone_size: .; d_call: TRBD1; j_call: TRBJ2-7
cdr3_aa: CASSPQVAAGGKQYF; cdr3_nt: TGTGCCAGCAGTCCCCAAGTGGCAGCGGGAGGGAAGCAGTACTTC; cdr3_length: 15; v_call: TRBV28; clone_size: .; d_call: TRBD2; j_call: TRBJ2-7
cdr3_aa: CASSVVESSYNEQFF; cdr3_nt: TGTGCCAGCAGCGTAGTGGAGAGCTCCTACAATGAGCAGTTCTTC; cdr3_length: 15; v_call: TRBV9; clone_size: few; d_call: .; j_call: TRBJ2-1
cdr3_aa: CASSLDRNTEAFF; cdr3_nt: TGTGCCAGCAGCCTCGACCGGAACACTGAAGCTTTCTTT; cdr3_length: 13; v_call: TRBV3-1; clone_size: many; d_call: .; j_call: TRBJ1-1
cdr3_aa: CASSHLTGKSWGYTF; cdr3_nt: TGTGCCAGCAGCCACTTGACAGGGAAATCATGGGGCTACACCTTC; cdr3_length: 15; v_call: TRBV3-1; clone_size: .; d_call: TRBD1; j_call: TRBJ1-2
cdr3_aa: CASSFGRDPQHF; cdr3_nt: TGTGCCAGCAGCTTTGGCCGGGATCCCCAGCATTTT; cdr3_length: 12; v_call: TRBV7-9; clone_size: many; d_call: .; j_call: TRBJ1-5
cdr3_aa: CASSLAGAGTDTEAFF; cdr3_nt: TGCGCCAGCAGCTTGGCCGGTGCAGGGACGGACACTGAAGCTTTCTTT; cdr3_length: 16; v_call: TRBV5-1; clone_size: .; d_call: .; j_call: TRBJ1-1
cdr3_aa: CSPQRECPDTQYF; cdr3_nt: TGCAGCCCCCAGCGGGAGTGCCCAGATACGCAGTATTTT; cdr3_length: 13; v_call: TRBV29-1; clone_size: .; d_call: TRBD2; j_call: TRBJ2-3
cdr3_aa: CAISQGTSYTGELFF; cdr3_nt: TGTGCCATCAGTCAAGGGACTAGTTACACCGGGGAGCTGTTTTTT; cdr3_length: 15; v_call: TRBV10-3; clone_size: .; d_call: TRBD2; j_call: TRBJ2-2
cdr3_aa: CASSTSYEQYF; cdr3_nt: TGTGCCAGCAGCACTAGCTACGAGCAGTACTTC; cdr3_length: 11; v_call: TRBV6-6; clone_size: .; d_call: .; j_call: TRBJ2-7
cdr3_aa: CASSQEEGAPERGAFF; cdr3_nt: TGTGCCAGCAGCCAAGAGGAGGGGGCTCCCGAGAGAGGAGCTTTCTTT; cdr3_length: 16; v_call: TRBV3-1; clone_size: .; d_call: TRBD1; j_call: TRBJ1-1
cdr3_aa: CSAISGREQYF; cdr3_nt: TGCAGCGCCATTTCAGGGAGAGAGCAGTACTTC; cdr3_length: 11; v_call: TRBV29-1; clone_size: many; d_call: .; j_call: TRBJ2-7
cdr3_aa: CASRRPGQGLAGELFF; cdr3_nt: TGTGCCAGCAGACGCCCGGGACAGGGCCTTGCCGGGGAGCTGTTTTTT; cdr3_length: 16; v_call: TRBV28; clone_size: .; d_call: TRBD1; j_call: TRBJ2-2
cdr3_aa: CATEEARYNEQFF; cdr3_nt: TGTGCCACAGAAGAAGCTAGGTACAATGAGCAGTTCTTC; cdr3_length: 13; v_call: TRBV24-1; clone_size: many; d_call: .; j_call: TRBJ2-1
cdr3_aa: CASSNTGTKRTGANVLTF; cdr3_nt: TGTGCCAGCAGCAATACCGGGACTAAAAGGACTGGGGCCAACGTCCTGACTTTC; cdr3_length: 18; v_call: TRBV21-1; clone_size: many; d_call: .; j_call: TRBJ2-6
cdr3_aa: CASSPSGRFETQYF; cdr3_nt: TGTGCCAGCAGCCCTAGCGGGAGGTTTGAGACCCAGTACTTC; cdr3_length: 14; v_call: TRBV14; clone_size: .; d_call: TRBD2; j_call: TRBJ2-5
cdr3_aa: CASSPDWGGNQPQHF; cdr3_nt: TGTGCCAGCAGTCCTGACTGGGGCGGCAATCAGCCCCAGCATTTT; cdr3_length: 15; v_call: TRBV6-1; clone_size: .; d_call: .; j_call: TRBJ1-5
cdr3_aa: CASSFGTAQETQYF; cdr3_nt: TGCGCCAGCAGCTTTGGGACAGCCCAAGAGACCCAGTACTTC; cdr3_length: 14; v_call: TRBV5-1; clone_size: many; d_call: TRBD1; j_call: TRBJ2-5
cdr3_aa: CSARQGLEQYF; cdr3_nt: TGCAGTGCTAGACAGGGACTGGAGCAGTACTTC; cdr3_length: 11; v_call: TRBV20-1; clone_size: .; d_call: .; j_call: TRBJ2-7
cdr3_aa: CASTPSGSTDTQYF; cdr3_nt: TGTGCCAGCACTCCTAGCGGGAGCACAGATACGCAGTATTTT; cdr3_length: 14; v_call: TRBV28; clone_size: few; d_call: TRBD2; j_call: TRBJ2-3
cdr3_aa: CASSPPGPQGPTEAFF; cdr3_nt: TGTGCCAGCAGTCCCCCTGGCCCGCAGGGGCCCACTGAAGCTTTCTTT; cdr3_length: 16; v_call: TRBV2; clone_size: .; d_call: .; j_call: TRBJ1-1
cdr3_aa: CASSLSGREGNIQYF; cdr3_nt: TGTGCCAGCAGCTTATCGGGGCGGGAGGGAAACATTCAGTACTTC; cdr3_length: 15; v_call: TRBV7-2; clone_size: few; d_call: TRBD2; j_call: TRBJ2-4
cdr3_aa: CASKGGGGRNTEAFF; cdr3_nt: TGTGCCAGCAAGGGGGGAGGGGGCCGGAACACTGAAGCTTTCTTT; cdr3_length: 15; v_call: TRBV6-6; clone_size: .; d_call: TRBD1; j_call: TRBJ1-1
cdr3_aa: CASHQSGETQYF; cdr3_nt: TGTGCCAGCCACCAGAGCGGTGAGACCCAGTACTTC; cdr3_length: 12; v_call: TRBV28; clone_size: .; d_call: .; j_call: TRBJ2-5
cdr3_aa: CASSLSGRGYTF; cdr3_nt: TGTGCCAGCAGTTTATCTGGCCGTGGCTACACCTTC; cdr3_length: 12; v_call: TRBV27; clone_size: few; d_call: .; j_call: TRBJ1-2
cdr3_aa: CARSGTAQTYNEQFF; cdr3_nt: TGTGCCAGAAGCGGGACAGCCCAAACCTACAATGAGCAGTTCTTC; cdr3_length: 15; v_call: TRBV3-2; clone_size: .; d_call: .; j_call: TRBJ2-1
cdr3_aa: CASSPAAGLFF; cdr3_nt: TGTGCCAGCAGTCCTGCGGCAGGACTGTTTTTT; cdr3_length: 11; v_call: TRBV12-3/TRBV12-4; clone_size: .; d_call: .; j_call: TRBJ1-4